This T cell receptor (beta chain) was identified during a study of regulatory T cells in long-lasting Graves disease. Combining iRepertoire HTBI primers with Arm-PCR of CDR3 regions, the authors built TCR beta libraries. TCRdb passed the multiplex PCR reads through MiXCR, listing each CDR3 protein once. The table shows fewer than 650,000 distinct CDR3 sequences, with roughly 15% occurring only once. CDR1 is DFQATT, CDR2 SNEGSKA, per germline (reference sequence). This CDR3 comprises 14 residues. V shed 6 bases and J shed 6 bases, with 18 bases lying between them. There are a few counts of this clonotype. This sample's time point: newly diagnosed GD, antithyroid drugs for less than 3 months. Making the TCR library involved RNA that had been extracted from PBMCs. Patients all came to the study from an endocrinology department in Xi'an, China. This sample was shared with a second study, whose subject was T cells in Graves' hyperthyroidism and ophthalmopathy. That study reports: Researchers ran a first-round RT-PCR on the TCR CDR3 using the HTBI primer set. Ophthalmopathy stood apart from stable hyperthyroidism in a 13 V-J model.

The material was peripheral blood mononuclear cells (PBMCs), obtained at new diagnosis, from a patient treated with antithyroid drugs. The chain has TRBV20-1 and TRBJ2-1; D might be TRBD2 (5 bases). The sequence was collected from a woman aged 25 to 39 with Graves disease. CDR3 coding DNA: TGCAGTGCCCCCGTGAGGGAGAGGCTCAATGAGCAGTTCTTC. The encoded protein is CSAPVRERLNEQFF.